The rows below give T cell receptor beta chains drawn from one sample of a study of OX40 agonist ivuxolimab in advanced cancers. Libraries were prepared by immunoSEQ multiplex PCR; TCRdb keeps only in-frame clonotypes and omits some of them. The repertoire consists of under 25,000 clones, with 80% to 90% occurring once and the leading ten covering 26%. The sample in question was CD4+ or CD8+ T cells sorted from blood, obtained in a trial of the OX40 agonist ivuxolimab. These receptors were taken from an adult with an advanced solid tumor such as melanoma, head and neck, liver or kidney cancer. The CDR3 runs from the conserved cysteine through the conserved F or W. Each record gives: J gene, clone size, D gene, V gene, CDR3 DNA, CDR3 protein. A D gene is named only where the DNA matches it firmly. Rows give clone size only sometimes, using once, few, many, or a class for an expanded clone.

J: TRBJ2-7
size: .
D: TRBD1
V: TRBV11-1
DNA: TGTGCCAGCAGCGCCTTGGACAGGGGAATCTACGAGCAGTACTTC
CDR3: CASSALDRGIYEQYF

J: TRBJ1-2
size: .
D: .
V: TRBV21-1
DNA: TGTGCCAGCAGCAAAGCGCCCCCGCGGGACTATGGCTACACCTTC
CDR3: CASSKAPPRDYGYTF

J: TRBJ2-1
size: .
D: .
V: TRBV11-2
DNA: TGTGCCAGCAAGTTTACGGGGACACCTCTAATCAATGAGCAGTTCTTC
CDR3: CASKFTGTPLINEQFF

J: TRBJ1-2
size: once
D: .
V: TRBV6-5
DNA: TGTGCCAGCAGGTACTATGGCTACACCTTC
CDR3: CASRYYGYTF

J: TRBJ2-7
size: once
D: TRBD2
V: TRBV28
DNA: TGTGCCAGCAGTCATCGTAGCGGGAGGGCCTACGAGCAGTACTTC
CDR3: CASSHRSGRAYEQYF

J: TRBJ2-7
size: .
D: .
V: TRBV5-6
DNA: TGTGCCAGCAGCACCGCACGCTACGAGCAGTACTTC
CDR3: CASSTARYEQYF

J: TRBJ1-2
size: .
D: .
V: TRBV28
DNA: TGTGCCAGCAGGAAAACCGGGACGCCGGGGGTCGGAGGCTACACCTTC
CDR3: CASRKTGTPGVGGYTF

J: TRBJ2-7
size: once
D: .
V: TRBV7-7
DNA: TGTGCTAGCAGCCCTGCCCCCTCCTACGAGCAGTACTTC
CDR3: CASSPAPSYEQYF

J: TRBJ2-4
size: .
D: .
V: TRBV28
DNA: TGTGCCAGCAGTACCTCCGGGACGGAGGAAACTGTAGCCAAAAACATTCAGTACTTC
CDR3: CASSTSGTEETVAKNIQYF

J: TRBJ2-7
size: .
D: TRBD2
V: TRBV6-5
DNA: TGTGCCAGCAGCCGCTATAGCGGGTCGTACTACGAGCAGTACTTC
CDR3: CASSRYSGSYYEQYF

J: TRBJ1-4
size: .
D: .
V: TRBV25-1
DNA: TGTGCCAGTGGGACTAATGAAAAACTGTTTTTT
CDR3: CASGTNEKLFF

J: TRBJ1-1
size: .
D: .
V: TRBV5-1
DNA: TGCGCCAGCAGCTTTTTTTTCGGGACCCAGGCTGAAGCTTTCTTT
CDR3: CASSFFFGTQAEAFF

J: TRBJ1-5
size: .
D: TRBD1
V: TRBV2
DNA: TGTGCCAGCAGTTTTGACCGGGACAGGGACTCTTTAAGCAATCAGCCCCAGCATTTT
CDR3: CASSFDRDRDSLSNQPQHF

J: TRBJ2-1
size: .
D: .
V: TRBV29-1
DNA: TGCAGCGCCGATGACTACATGGAGACCTACAATGAGCAGTTCTTC
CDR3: CSADDYMETYNEQFF

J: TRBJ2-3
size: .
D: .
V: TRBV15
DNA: TGTGCCACCAGTATAACGGTTGCACAGGATACGCAGTATTTT
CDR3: CATSITVAQDTQYF

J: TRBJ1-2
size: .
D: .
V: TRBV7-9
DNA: TGTGCCAGCAGCTTATCGCTGGCGGTCCCCTCTAATGGCTACACCTTC
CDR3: CASSLSLAVPSNGYTF

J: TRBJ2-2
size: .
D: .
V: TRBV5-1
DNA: TGCGCCAGCAGCTTGTATTGGGGGTCGAACACCGGGGAGCTGTTTTTT
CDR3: CASSLYWGSNTGELFF

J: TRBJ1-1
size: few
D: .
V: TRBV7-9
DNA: TGTGCCAGCAGCGGTACAGGGTCTCTTGAAGCTTTCTTT
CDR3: CASSGTGSLEAFF

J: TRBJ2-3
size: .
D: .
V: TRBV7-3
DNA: TGTGCCAGCAGCTTACTCGGGGCAGATACGCAGTATTTT
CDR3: CASSLLGADTQYF

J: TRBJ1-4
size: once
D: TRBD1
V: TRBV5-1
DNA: TGCGCCAGCAGCTTCGACAGGGGATCTACAACTAATGAAAAACTGTTTTTT
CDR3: CASSFDRGSTTNEKLFF

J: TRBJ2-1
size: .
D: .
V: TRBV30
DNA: TGTGCCTGGATCGGGACTTCCTACAATGAGCAGTTCTTC
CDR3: CAWIGTSYNEQFF

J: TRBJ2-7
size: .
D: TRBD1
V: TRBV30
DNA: TGTGCCTGGAGCGGGGACAGGGGCTCCTACGAGCAGTACTTC
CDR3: CAWSGDRGSYEQYF

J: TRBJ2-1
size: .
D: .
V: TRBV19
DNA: TGTGCCAGTAGCCTCGCGGCGACCAGGAATGAGCAGTTCTTC
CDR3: CASSLAATRNEQFF

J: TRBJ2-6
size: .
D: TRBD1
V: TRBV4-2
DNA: TGTGCCAGCAGCCAAGAACAGGGGGCATATGGGGCCAACGTCCTGACTTTC
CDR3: CASSQEQGAYGANVLTF

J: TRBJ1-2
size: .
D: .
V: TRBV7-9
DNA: TGTGCCAGCAGCCCGGGCCAGGGGACCTATGGCTACACCTTC
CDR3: CASSPGQGTYGYTF

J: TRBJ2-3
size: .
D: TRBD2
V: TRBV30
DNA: TGTGCCTGGGCGGGTTGGCCTAGCGGGAGTTTCAAGGGGTTCACAGATACGCAGTATTTT
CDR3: CAWAGWPSGSFKGFTDTQYF

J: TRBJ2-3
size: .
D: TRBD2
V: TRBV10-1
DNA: TGCGCCAGCAGTGTGACTAGCGGGATCACAGATACGCAGTATTTT
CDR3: CASSVTSGITDTQYF

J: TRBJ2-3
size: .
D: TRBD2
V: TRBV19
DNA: TGTGCCAGTAGAATAGCGGGAACAGATACGCAGTATTTT
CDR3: CASRIAGTDTQYF

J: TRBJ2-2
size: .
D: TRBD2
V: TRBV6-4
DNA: TGTGCCAGCAGTGACTCTCTGGGTAGCGGGACATCCGGGGAGCTGTTTTTT
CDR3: CASSDSLGSGTSGELFF

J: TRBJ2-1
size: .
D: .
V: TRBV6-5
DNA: TGTGCCAGCAGTTACGGTCAGGGTCTCGAAAATGAGCAGTTCTTC
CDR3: CASSYGQGLENEQFF

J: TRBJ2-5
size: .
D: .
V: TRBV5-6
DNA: TGTGCCAGCAGCTCGGATGGACGGAGGTCCTTGGAGACCCAGTACTTC
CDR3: CASSSDGRRSLETQYF

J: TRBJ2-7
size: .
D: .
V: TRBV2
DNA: TGTGCCAGCAGTGAAGGGCCTTCCTCCTACGAGCAGTACTTC
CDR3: CASSEGPSSYEQYF

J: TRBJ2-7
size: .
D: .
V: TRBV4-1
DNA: TGCGCCAGCAGCCTACGGGACAACTCCTACGAGCAGTACTTC
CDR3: CASSLRDNSYEQYF

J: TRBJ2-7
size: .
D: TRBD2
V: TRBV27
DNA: TGTGCCAGCAGTTCTCTAGCGGGAGGGGTCGACGAGCAGTACTTC
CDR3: CASSSLAGGVDEQYF

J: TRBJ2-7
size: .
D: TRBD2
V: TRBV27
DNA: TGTGCCAGTGGACTAGCGCCCTCCTACGAGCAGTACTTC
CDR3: CASGLAPSYEQYF

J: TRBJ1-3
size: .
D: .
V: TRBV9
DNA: TGTGCCAGCAGCGACCTGTACTCTGGAAACACCATATATTTT
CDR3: CASSDLYSGNTIYF

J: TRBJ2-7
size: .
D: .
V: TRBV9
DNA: TGTGCCAGCAGCGTAGGGGGAGGGGGGGCCTACGAGCAGTACTTC
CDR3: CASSVGGGGAYEQYF

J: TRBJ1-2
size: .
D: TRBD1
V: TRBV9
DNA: TGTGCCAGCAGCCACGGGACAGACTATGGCTACACCTTC
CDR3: CASSHGTDYGYTF

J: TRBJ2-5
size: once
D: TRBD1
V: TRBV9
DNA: TGTGCCAGCAGCGGGGACAGGGAGGAGACCCAGTACTTC
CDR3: CASSGDREETQYF

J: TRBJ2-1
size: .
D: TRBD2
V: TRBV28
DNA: TGTGCCAGCAGTTTATTGGCTAGCGGGATCAATGAGCAGTTCTTC
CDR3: CASSLLASGINEQFF

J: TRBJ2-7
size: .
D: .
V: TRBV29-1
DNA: TGCAGCGTTGCGGGGGGCCCCCCCTACGAGCAGTACTTC
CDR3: CSVAGGPPYEQYF

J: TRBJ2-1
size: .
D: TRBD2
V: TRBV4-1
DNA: TGCGCCATCCAGCGGGAGGACAATGAGCAGTTCTTC
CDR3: CAIQREDNEQFF

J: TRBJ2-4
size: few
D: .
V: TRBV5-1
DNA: TGCGCCAGCAGCCCGGACGCCCGGACTGACATTCAGTACTTC
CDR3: CASSPDARTDIQYF

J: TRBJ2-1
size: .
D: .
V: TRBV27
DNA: TGTGCCAGCAGTTTATCCACGGGATGGGGTGAGCAGTTCTTC
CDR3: CASSLSTGWGEQFF

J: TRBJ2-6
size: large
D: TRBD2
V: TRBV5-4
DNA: TGTGCCAGCAACTATCTAGGACTAGCGGGAGTAACTGGGGCCAACGTCCTGACTTTC
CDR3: CASNYLGLAGVTGANVLTF

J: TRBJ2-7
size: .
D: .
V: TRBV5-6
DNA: TGTGCCAGCAGCTTGGGGAGGTACGAGCAGTACTTC
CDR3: CASSLGRYEQYF

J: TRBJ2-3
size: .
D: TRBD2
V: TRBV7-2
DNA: TGTGCCAGCAGCTTCGGGGAGGGTGTATCAGATACGCAGTATTTT
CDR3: CASSFGEGVSDTQYF

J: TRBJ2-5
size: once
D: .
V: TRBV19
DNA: TGTGCCCCTAAAGTTGGGACCCAGTACTTC
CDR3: CAPKVGTQYF

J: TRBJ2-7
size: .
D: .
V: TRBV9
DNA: TGTGCCAGCAGTGTGGCCGGGCCGAGCTCCTACGAGCAGTACTTC
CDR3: CASSVAGPSSYEQYF

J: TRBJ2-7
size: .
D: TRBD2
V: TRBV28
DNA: TGTGCCAGCAGTTTTCGGGGCGTAGCGGGAGCCCCCTACGAGCAGTACTTC
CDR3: CASSFRGVAGAPYEQYF